This TCR beta chain was identified in a study of cytomegalovirus exposure and HLA in healthy donors. Germline CDR1 and CDR2: SGHTA and FQGNSA. V shed 4 bases and J 0 bases; nucleotides not matched to a gene: 0. The length of the CDR3 is 14 residues. Primers for the PCR totalled 60 Vbeta and 13 Jbeta. Profiled with immunoSEQ multiplex PCR; TCRdb holds only in-frame clones, not every one. The data show approximately 150,000 clones, around 78% seen once. The sequencing sample was made of PBMCs. The TCR comes from a woman aged 40 to 49 in good health and CMV-seronegative. The genes are TRBV7-2 and TRBJ2-7, with 10 positions matching TRBD2. CDR3 DNA sequence: TGTGCCAGCAGCTCTAGCGGGAGCTCCTACGAGCAGTACTTC. Translated: CASSSSGSSYEQYF.